These 25 T cell receptor beta chains originate from one sample sequenced in a study of chemoradiotherapy in HPV16-positive cancers (dated by TCRdb to between 2021 and 2024). Library prep was done by the immunoSEQ multiplex PCR assay. In its TCRdb copy, this immuneACCESS table keeps in-frame sequences only and misses some clones. Where compared with another copy, unresolved V genes explain less than half of these, and the others have no known cause. The sample includes roughly 14,000 clones, with approximately 74% observed a single time. The top ten clones comprise 8.5% to 10% of the sample. This specimen was collected from a patient who underwent chemoradiotherapy. These receptor sequences come from a human donor with HPV-associated anogenital cancer.

The CDR3 loop is CASSAGTSGRAWADTQYF. CDR3 in DNA: TGTGCCAGTAGTGCTGGGACTAGCGGGAGGGCCTGGGCAGATACGCAGTATTTT. The genes are TRBV19 and TRBJ2-3, with 16 nucleotides matching TRBD2. Germline CDR1 LNHDA, CDR2 SQIVND (reference sequence). Germline trimming cut 5 bases from V and 4 bases from J; bases unmatched to any gene: 9. The CDR3 is 18 amino acids.

The chain carries TRBV11-3 and TRBJ2-4, with D hard to call. CDR3 size: 14 residues. The germline V gene encodes CDR1 SGHNT and CDR2 YENEEA. V was shortened by 1 base and J by 5 bases, with 9 bases between the two germline ends. Here the CDR3 DNA reads TGTGCCAGCAGCTTAGGGGAACACCAAAACATTCAGTACTTC. Encoded protein: CASSLGEHQNIQYF.

V gene TRBV11-2 combines with J gene TRBJ2-3; D not resolved. Trimming stripped 6 bases from V and 0 bases from J, with 7 bases between. Germline V gives CDR1 SGHAT, CDR2 FQNNGV. This CDR3 spans 13 amino acids. The CDR3 spells CASRKISTDTQYF. As DNA, the CDR3 is TGTGCCAGCAGAAAAATCAGCACAGATACGCAGTATTTT.

The V call is TRBV5-5, the J call TRBJ1-1; no definite D call. V lost 0 bases and J 2 bases, leaving 5 bases between the germline ends. Germline assignment: CDR1 SGHKS and CDR2 YYEKEE (reference sequence). The CDR3 contains 13 residues. The DNA for the CDR3 is TGTGCCAGCAGCTTGGAGTTAAACACTGAAGCTTTCTTT. It is translated as CASSLELNTEAFF.

The J gene is TRBJ1-5, the V gene TRBV6-1; 7 positions agree with TRBD1. The CDR3 consists of 15 residues. In germline, CDR1 is MNHNS, CDR2 SASEGT. J lost 7 bases, V lost 4 bases, and 10 bases had no gene match. CDR3 amino acids: CASSVEEGARQPQHF. DNA of the CDR3: TGTGCCAGCAGTGTTGAGGAGGGGGCGCGGCAGCCCCAGCATTTT.

The genes are TRBV27 and TRBJ2-5; the match to TRBD2 covers 13 bases. The CDR3 extends over 17 amino acids. The J segment lost 1 base and the V segment lost 6 bases, leaving 8 bases of the junction unmatched. CDR1 is MNHEY and CDR2 is SMNVEV in the germline V gene (reference sequence). CDR3 DNA: TGTGCCAGCAGCCGAGGACTAGCGGGAGTCGCCCAAGAGACCCAGTACTTC. Its translation is CASSRGLAGVAQETQYF.

This clone was seen a handful of times. The chain has TRBV7-2 and TRBJ1-2; D is uncertain. The germline V and J ends were trimmed by 5 bases and 8 bases, with 12 bases remaining between them. The CDR3 has 12 amino acids. Per germline, CDR1 SGHTA and CDR2 FQGNSA. The CDR3: CASSLHIGGYTF. In DNA, the CDR3 is TGTGCCAGCAGCCTTCACATTGGGGGCTACACCTTC.

This clone was detected once. V is TRBV13 and J is TRBJ2-4, with 12 bases lining up with TRBD1. With 5 bases clipped from V and 8 bases from J, the junction kept 22 bases outside the gene matches. The CDR3 has 20 amino acids. Per the germline V gene, CDR1 is PRHDT and CDR2 is FYEKMQ (reference sequence). CDR3 residues: CASSPGTGGELGHKGHIQYF. The CDR3 DNA sequence: TGTGCCAGCAGCCCCGGGACAGGGGGCGAGCTGGGCCACAAGGGTCACATTCAGTACTTC.

J is TRBJ2-4 and V is TRBV6-6, with D perhaps matching TRBD2 (6 bases). Looked up from germline, CDR1 is MNHNY and CDR2 is SVGAGI (reference sequence). The CDR3 has 14 residues. Between the trimmed V and J ends, which lost 7 bases and 0 bases, there was a span of 10 bases. The CDR3 DNA reads as TGTGCCAGCACCGGGAGATTAGCCAAAAACATTCAGTACTTC. Its translation is CASTGRLAKNIQYF.

This chain connects TRBV11-3 to TRBJ2-1, with a weak D call TRBD2 (6 bases). Germline V gene lookup returns CDR1 SGHNT and CDR2 YENEEA. Trimming took off 3 bases at V and 6 bases at J, with 15 bases between the two ends. This CDR3 has 15 amino acids. In nucleotides, the CDR3 is TGTGCCAGCAGCTTGTGGGCGGGGCGAGGCAATGAGCAGTTCTTC. Amino acid sequence: CASSLWAGRGNEQFF.

The chain recombines TRBV7-9 with TRBJ2-2, with TRBD2 matching 7 bases. The CDR3 is 15 residues long. V lost 4 bases to trimming and J lost 6 bases; unmatched junction nucleotides: 8. Germline CDR1 and CDR2: SEHNR and FQNEAQ (reference sequence). The CDR3 spells CASSSGTISSGELFF. The DNA for the CDR3 is TGTGCCAGCAGCTCCGGGACTATTTCATCCGGGGAGCTGTTTTTT.

In DNA form, the CDR3 reads TGTGCCAGCAGCGCCAGGACAGGGATGAACACTGAAGCTTTCTTT. Its translation is CASSARTGMNTEAFF. The V and J genes are TRBV7-6 and TRBJ1-1, with TRBD1 matching 8 bases. CDR1 is SGHVS and CDR2 is FNYEAQ in the germline V gene. This CDR3 is built from 15 residues. V lost 5 bases to trimming and J lost 0 bases; unmatched junction nucleotides: 5.

J is TRBJ1-1 and V is TRBV19; no clear D gene. V shed 7 bases and J shed 8 bases, with 11 bases lying between them. In germline, CDR1 is LNHDA, CDR2 SQIVND (reference sequence). The CDR3 covers 11 residues. The CDR3 sequence is CASKNSEEAFF. Here the CDR3 DNA reads TGTGCCAGTAAGAACAGTGAAGAAGCTTTCTTT.

This clone was seen more than once but under ten times. The gene calls are TRBV11-3 and TRBJ2-7; 8 bases are shared with TRBD1. Trimming took 5 bases from V and 4 from J; bases not matched to a gene: 10. The CDR3 runs 15 residues. From germline, CDR1 is SGHNT and CDR2 YENEEA. CDR3 nucleotide sequence: TGTGCCAGCAGCACCCCCGGGACAGGCGTATACGAGCAGTACTTC. It translates to CASSTPGTGVYEQYF.

Remarks on this clone: This sample includes further DNA sequences coding for the same CDR3. The chain is built from TRBV14 and TRBJ2-3; D might be TRBD2 (6 bases). The V gene's germline CDR1 is SGHDN and CDR2 FVKESK. V lost 1 base, J lost 3 bases, and 11 bases lay in between. The CDR3 has 15 residues. The DNA for the CDR3 is TGTGCCAGCAGCCAAGCGGGAGTAGGGACAGATACGCAGTATTTT. Residues: CASSQAGVGTDTQYF.

The genes are TRBV7-3 and TRBJ2-1, with D possibly being TRBD2 (6 bases). The CDR3 is made up of 15 amino acids. V shed 4 bases and J shed 0 bases, with 10 bases lying between them. Germline V CDR1 and CDR2: SGHTA, FQGTGA. DNA of the CDR3: TGTGCCAGCAGCTCTAGCGCAAACTCCTACAATGAGCAGTTCTTC. It specifies CASSSSANSYNEQFF. Based on the CDR3 plus reference TRBV7-3 and TRBJ2-1, the full variable domain is GAGVSQTPSNKVTEKGKYVELRCDPISGHTALYWYRQSLGQGPEFLIYFQGTGAADDSGLPNDRFFAVRPEGSVSTLKIQRTERGDSAVYLCASSSSANSYNEQFFGPGTRLTVL.

The rearrangement links TRBV13 to TRBJ2-5, with 8 bases fitting TRBD1. Germline CDR1 and CDR2: PRHDT and FYEKMQ (reference sequence). CDR3 size: 15 residues. V was pared by 5 bases and J by 4 bases, with 9 bases of the junction left unmatched. CDR3 region: CASSTNQGAGETQYF. CDR3 sequence (DNA): TGTGCCAGCAGCACCAATCAGGGGGCAGGAGAGACCCAGTACTTC.

This clone was observed a few times. This chain joins TRBV28 and TRBJ2-4; the D is unclear. Germline loops: CDR1 MDHEN, CDR2 SYDVKM. This CDR3 has 14 residues. Between the trimmed V and J ends, which lost 5 bases and 12 bases, there was a span of 20 bases. CDR3 amino acids: CASSPPVRGLAQYF. CDR3 DNA: TGTGCCAGCAGTCCTCCCGTGAGAGGTTTAGCTCAGTACTTC.

The chain recombines TRBV14 with TRBJ2-1, with unresolved D. V was shortened by 0 bases and J by 7 bases, with 13 bases between the two germline ends. Germline CDR1 reads SGHDN; CDR2 reads FVKESK. The CDR3 spans 15 residues. The DNA for the CDR3 is TGTGCCAGCAGCCAAGACAGTACTTGGAGAAATGAGCAGTTCTTC. Amino acids: CASSQDSTWRNEQFF.

This clone was detected only a few times. V gene TRBV5-1 combines with J gene TRBJ1-5, with D hard to call. CDR1 SGHRS and CDR2 YFSETQ come from the germline V gene. CDR3 length equals 14 residues. The germline V and J ends were trimmed by 1 base and 6 bases, with 11 bases remaining between them. The CDR3 DNA reads as TGCGCCAGCAGCTTGTATGGGGATCCTCAGCCCCAGCATTTT. It translates to CASSLYGDPQPQHF. Filled out from reference TRBV5-1 and TRBJ1-5, the complete variable domain reads KAGVTQTPRYLIKTRGQQVTLSCSPISGHRSVSWYQQTPGQGLQFLFEYFSETQRNKGNFPGRFSGRQFSNSRSEMNVSTLELGDSALYLCASSLYGDPQPQHFGDGTRLSIL.

CDR3 DNA sequence: TGTGCCAGCAGGACCACAAGGGATGGAGAAAAACTGTTTTTT. Its protein product is CASRTTRDGEKLFF. V usage is TRBV7-9 and J usage is TRBJ1-4; D gene uncertain. The length of the CDR3 is 14 residues. Looked up from germline, CDR1 is SEHNR and CDR2 is FQNEAQ (reference sequence). Trimming pared 6 bases from V and 8 bases from J, leaving 16 bases between.

The rearrangement links TRBV28 to TRBJ1-1, with D tentatively TRBD1 (5 bases). V lost 5 bases to trimming and J lost 5 bases, with 18 bases between them. Per the germline V gene, CDR1 is MDHEN and CDR2 is SYDVKM. The CDR3 extends over 15 amino acids. CDR3 amino acids: CASSGTSLKGTEAFF. The CDR3 nucleotides are TGTGCCAGCAGTGGGACGTCTTTGAAAGGGACTGAAGCTTTCTTT.

The chain links TRBV10-2 to TRBJ1-6, with D possibly matching TRBD1 (5 bases). The CDR3 consists of 14 residues. Germline CDR1 and CDR2: WSHSY and SAAADI. The V and J ends lost 0 bases and 13 bases respectively, with 13 bases between them. This CDR3 reads CASSESGRDGPLHF. The CDR3 coding sequence is TGCGCCAGCAGTGAGTCGGGAAGGGACGGCCCCCTCCACTTT.

This sequence joins TRBV7-9 and TRBJ2-5, with TRBD1 matching 11 bases. Germline trimming cut 3 bases from V and 5 bases from J; bases unmatched to any gene: 5. The CDR3 spans 15 residues. CDR1 is SEHNR and CDR2 is FQNEAQ in the germline V gene (reference sequence). CDR3 nucleotides: TGTGCCAGCAGCTTCTCGGGACAGGGGGGGGAGACCCAGTACTTC. Translated: CASSFSGQGGETQYF.

CDR3 protein: CAGSNRVNEKLFF. The CDR3 DNA reads TGTGCCGGTAGCAACAGAGTTAATGAAAAACTGTTTTTT. The J gene is TRBJ1-4, the V gene TRBV6-1; no clear D. Trimming pared 11 bases from V and 4 bases from J, leaving 14 bases between. This CDR3 has 13 amino acids. From germline, CDR1 is MNHNS and CDR2 SASEGT.